Following are 24 T cell receptor beta chains from one sample sequenced in a study of vaccination and CD4 T cells after COVID-19. Treatment described: approximately nine-day PBMC culture with coronavirus spike peptide pools or control peptides (ViraFEST assay). Researchers collected the unexposed donor's CD4+ T cells before the COVID-19 pandemic (2011-2018). Sequencing of the DNA from cultured CD4+ T cells was carried out with the Oncomine TCR Beta short-read assay. Genomic DNA from cultured CD4+ T cells was extracted. Each CDR3 protein is one row after TCRdb ran MiXCR on the PCR reads. The sample records over 9,000 distinct CDR3 sequences, about 39% being singletons. For these receptors, no antigen is known. Specimen: CD4+ T cells from blood, cultured in vitro. All receptors come from a human donor in good health.

The chain uses TRBV19 and TRBJ1-1; D might be TRBD1 (6 bases). CDR3 length: 14 amino acids. The germline V gene encodes CDR1 LNHDA and CDR2 SQIVND (reference sequence). Trimming left V 6 bases short and J 2 bases short, with 13 bases between. Written as DNA, the CDR3 is TGTGCCAGTAGAGTGACAGGACTAAACACTGAAGCTTTCTTT. Translating gives CASRVTGLNTEAFF.

As DNA, the CDR3 is TGTGCCAGCAGCTTAGCGGGAGGGCCAACTTACGAGCAGTACTTC. The encoded protein is CASSLAGGPTYEQYF. This rearrangement joins TRBV7-2 to TRBJ2-7, with 7 bases fitting TRBD2. V shed 0 bases and J 4 bases; nucleotides not matched to a gene: 6. CDR1 SGHTA and CDR2 FQGNSA come from the germline V gene. CDR3 length equals 15 residues.

This clonotype turned up a few times. The chain joins TRBV20-1 to TRBJ2-1, with 12 bases identical to TRBD2. Trimming at V came to 0 bases and at J to 4 bases, leaving 13 bases not matched to a gene. The CDR3 sequence is 19 residues long. Germline V gene lookup returns CDR1 DFQATT and CDR2 SNEGSKA (reference sequence). CDR3 coding DNA: TGCAGTGCTAGAGATAGGGCTAGCGGGAGGGCCTTGATGTACAATGAGCAGTTCTTC. This codes for CSARDRASGRALMYNEQFF.

This clonotype has more than one count but fewer than ten. The J gene is TRBJ1-2, the V gene TRBV28, with 11 bases lining up with TRBD1. Unmatched junction bases numbered 2, after V lost 4 bases and J lost 7 bases. CDR1 is MDHEN, CDR2 SYDVKM, per germline. CDR3 length: 13 residues. The CDR3, as DNA: TGTGCCAGCAGTTGGGACAGGGGGTTTGGCTACACCTTC. Amino acids: CASSWDRGFGYTF.

This clonotype was found once. The chain recombines TRBV7-2 with TRBJ2-3, with TRBD2 matching over 11 bases. Germline CDR1 and CDR2: SGHTA and FQGNSA. CDR3 length: 15 residues. With V trimmed by 5 bases and J by 4 bases, 5 bases remained unmatched. CDR3 DNA sequence: TGTGCCAGCAGCCCAGCTAGCGGGAGGTCAGATACGCAGTATTTT. Amino acids: CASSPASGRSDTQYF.

This chain uses TRBV28 with TRBJ2-3; possible D gene TRBD2, 6 bases. Trimming removed 10 bases at V and 4 bases at J, with 12 bases between. The CDR3 totals 12 residues. In germline, CDR1 is MDHEN, CDR2 SYDVKM. Here the CDR3 DNA reads TGTGCCACCGGAGGAGGGGCAGATACGCAGTATTTT. Translating it yields CATGGGADTQYF.

This clonotype turned up a few times. The V call is TRBV20-1, the J call TRBJ2-5, with TRBD2 matching 13 bases. This CDR3 region has 20 residues. J gave up 1 base and V 3 bases, and 17 bases lay outside the gene matches. Germline CDR1 reads DFQATT; CDR2 reads SNEGSKA (reference sequence). CDR3 bases: TGCAGTGCTAGCGGGTTGGGCGGACTAGCGGGAGAGGGCGTCCAAGAGACCCAGTACTTC. It codes for CSASGLGGLAGEGVQETQYF.

The rearrangement links TRBV11-1 to TRBJ1-6; possibly TRBD1 for D (5 bases). V lost 5 bases, J lost 6 bases, and 14 bases lay in between. Germline CDR1 reads SGHAT; CDR2 reads FQDESV (reference sequence). The CDR3 is made up of 15 amino acids. This CDR3 reads CASSTGTGGNSPLHF. The CDR3 DNA sequence: TGTGCCAGCAGCACCGGGACCGGGGGTAATTCACCCCTCCACTTT.

The chain recombines TRBV29-1 with TRBJ2-7, with D possibly TRBD2 on 5 matching bases. V lost 3 bases and J 0 bases, leaving 12 bases between the germline ends. Germline CDR1 and CDR2: SQVTM and ANQGSEA. The CDR3 extends over 14 amino acids. Here the CDR3 reads CSVDGVEGSYEQYF. In nucleotides, the CDR3 is TGCAGCGTTGACGGGGTTGAAGGCTCCTACGAGCAGTACTTC.

This clonotype occurred a few times. This chain joins TRBV7-3 and TRBJ1-1, with 8 bases lining up with TRBD1. V shed 7 bases, J shed 8 bases, and the junction held 12 bases outside the gene matches. CDR3 length equals 14 residues. Germline V gene data show CDR1 as SGHTA and CDR2 as FQGTGA. DNA for the CDR3: TGTGCCAGCACCCCATCCTACCCAGGGGGCGAAGCTTTCTTT. As protein: CASTPSYPGGEAFF.

This clonotype was found a few times. The gene calls are TRBV6-5 and TRBJ2-1; a weak D match, TRBD1 (6 bases). Trimming took 0 bases from V and 7 from J, leaving 19 bases between them. Germline V gene data show CDR1 as MNHEY and CDR2 as SVGAGI. The CDR3 length is 17 residues. CDR3 in DNA: TGTGCCAGCAGTTACTCTGCGCTTGGTCAGGGGATGAATGAGCAGTTCTTC. As protein: CASSYSALGQGMNEQFF.

A few counts support this clonotype. V is TRBV6-5 and J is TRBJ1-2; D remains ambiguous. Germline values: CDR1 MNHEY, CDR2 SVGAGI. This CDR3 has 16 amino acids. Trimming pared 2 bases from V and 0 bases from J, leaving 13 bases between. CDR3 sequence (DNA): TGTGCCAGCAGTTACGGCTTCCCATTAGCTAACTATGGCTACACCTTC. As protein: CASSYGFPLANYGYTF.

The chain uses TRBV2 and TRBJ1-2; 8 bases line up with TRBD1. Germline lookup yields CDR1 SNHLY and CDR2 FYNNEI. J gave up 4 bases and V 6 bases, and 7 bases lay outside the gene matches. The CDR3 is 14 amino acids. The CDR3 loop reads CASRATGEGYGYTF. In DNA, the CDR3 is TGTGCCAGCAGGGCGACAGGGGAAGGCTATGGCTACACCTTC.

The chain carries TRBV28 and TRBJ2-2; weak D call: TRBD2 (6 bases). Trimming shortened V by 7 bases and J by 5 bases, and 20 bases separated the two germline ends. The germline gives CDR1 MDHEN, CDR2 SYDVKM. This CDR3 is built from 16 residues. CDR3 protein: CASIKGTGGRTGELFF. The CDR3 nucleotides read TGTGCCAGCATCAAGGGGACTGGAGGGAGGACCGGGGAGCTGTTTTTT. Full variable domain (outside the CDR3, taken from reference TRBV28 and TRBJ2-2): DVKVTQSSRYLVKRTGEKVFLECVQDMDHENMFWYRQDPGLGLRLIYFSYDVKMKEKGDIPEGYSVSREKKERFSLILESASTNQTSMYLCASIKGTGGRTGELFFGEGSRLTVL.

Only a few counts were recorded for this clonotype. This rearrangement joins TRBV28 to TRBJ1-2, with 9 bases lining up with TRBD1. The germline V gene has CDR1 MDHEN and CDR2 SYDVKM. V shed 4 bases, J shed 4 bases, and the junction held 16 bases outside the gene matches. This CDR3 is built from 18 residues. CDR3 amino acids: CASSSTGEGQGRGYGYTF. DNA of the CDR3: TGTGCCAGCAGTTCTACCGGGGAGGGACAGGGCCGGGGCTATGGCTACACCTTC.

DNA of the CDR3: TGTGCCAGCAGTGAATTTTTGTGGTTCGGGACAGGGGCAAGGAATCAGCCCCAGCATTTT. Translating gives CASSEFLWFGTGARNQPQHF. The rearrangement joins TRBV2 to TRBJ1-5; 10 positions agree with TRBD1. Germline values: CDR1 SNHLY, CDR2 FYNNEI. CDR3 length equals 20 residues. V shed 2 bases, J shed 4 bases, and the junction held 17 bases outside the gene matches.

The sample holds a few counts of this clonotype. The chain combines TRBV6-4 with TRBJ2-1, with 9 bases lining up with TRBD2. CDR1 is MRHNA and CDR2 is SNTAGT in the germline V gene. The length of the CDR3 is 13 residues. V lost 10 bases to trimming and J lost 8 bases; unmatched junction nucleotides: 9. CDR3 amino acids: CATSLREGYEQFF. The CDR3 DNA is TGTGCCACCTCGCTGCGGGAGGGCTATGAGCAGTTCTTC.

The CDR3: CASSQDPVNYEQYF. In DNA, the CDR3 is TGCGCCAGCAGCCAAGATCCCGTCAACTACGAGCAGTACTTC. The J gene is TRBJ2-7, the V gene TRBV4-3; D uncertain. CDR3 size: 14 residues. Germline-derived CDR1 and CDR2 are LGHNA and YSLEER. The V gene lost 0 bases and the J gene lost 3 bases, with 9 bases spanning the gap.

This chain connects TRBV28 to TRBJ1-5; tentatively, D is TRBD1 (6 bases). This CDR3 region has 16 residues. In germline, CDR1 is MDHEN, CDR2 SYDVKM. The V gene lost 1 base and the J gene lost 6 bases, with 16 bases spanning the gap. CDR3 protein: CASSLSYRARGQPQHF. The CDR3, as DNA: TGTGCCAGCAGTTTATCCTACAGGGCCAGGGGTCAGCCCCAGCATTTT. Filled out from reference TRBV28 and TRBJ1-5, the complete variable domain reads DVKVTQSSRYLVKRTGEKVFLECVQDMDHENMFWYRQDPGLGLRLIYFSYDVKMKEKGDIPEGYSVSREKKERFSLILESASTNQTSMYLCASSLSYRARGQPQHFGDGTRLSIL.

This clonotype has only one observation. The chain is built from TRBV9 and TRBJ1-2, with TRBD1 matching over 8 bases. V shed 4 bases, J shed 2 bases, and the junction held 4 bases outside the gene matches. This CDR3 region has 14 residues. Germline CDR1 SGDLS, CDR2 YYNGEE. As DNA, the CDR3 is TGTGCCAGCAGCTCCGGACAGGGAAACTATGGCTACACCTTC. Protein sequence: CASSSGQGNYGYTF.

A few counts support this clonotype. J is TRBJ1-2 and V is TRBV20-1; D is ambiguous. From germline, CDR1 is DFQATT and CDR2 SNEGSKA (reference sequence). This CDR3 has 14 amino acids. The germline V and J ends were trimmed by 6 bases and 4 bases, with 18 bases remaining between them. The CDR3 spells CSAYFRAAGYGYTF. The CDR3 coding sequence is TGCAGTGCATATTTCCGGGCCGCCGGCTATGGCTACACCTTC.

The chain joins TRBV7-6 to TRBJ1-1, with D uncertain. CDR1 is SGHVS and CDR2 is FNYEAQ in the germline V gene. The CDR3 extends over 13 amino acids. V lost 2 bases, J lost 1 base, and 5 bases lay in between. The CDR3 DNA follows: TGTGCCAGCAGCTTAAAATCGAACACTGAAGCTTTCTTT. This sequence encodes CASSLKSNTEAFF.

The V call is TRBV28, the J call TRBJ2-7; TRBD1 matches 8 bases. Germline assignment: CDR1 MDHEN and CDR2 SYDVKM. V shed 10 bases, J shed 6 bases, and the junction held 8 bases outside the gene matches. CDR3 length equals 12 residues. The CDR3 sequence is CATGNRGIEQYF. CDR3 DNA sequence: TGTGCCACCGGGAACAGGGGGATCGAGCAGTACTTC.

This clonotype was counted only a few times. The genes are TRBV20-1 and TRBJ1-1; D unclear. This CDR3 spans 12 amino acids. CDR1 and CDR2 from the germline V gene are DFQATT and SNEGSKA (reference sequence). V was clipped by 3 bases and J by 4 bases, with 9 bases between them. DNA of the CDR3: TGCAGTGCTAGGGACGGGATCACTGAAGCTTTCTTT. This gives the protein CSARDGITEAFF.